This T cell receptor beta chain originates from a study of PD-1 blockade in classical Hodgkin lymphoma. Points from the study as a whole: CD4+ TCR diversity, unlike CD8+, rose significantly by C4D1.

Using immunoSEQ multiplex PCR, the repertoire was profiled, and TCRdb retains in-frame clones only, with some absent. Of some 150,000 clones listed, nearly 80% are singletons. Each of the patients experienced relapse following autologous stem cell transplantation, and their brentuximab vedotin exposure differed. A remark on this clone: What it binds is not known.

The CDR3 is 16 residues long. The ends lost 3 bases at V and 1 base at J; junction bases unmatched: 2. Germline V lookup: CDR1 MDHEN, CDR2 SYDVKM. V usage is TRBV28 and J usage is TRBJ2-3, with 12 positions matching TRBD2. The sequencing used peripheral blood mononuclear cells (PBMCs), collected before the second cycle of nivolumab. The source of this sequence is a human donor with classical Hodgkin lymphoma. The CDR3 nucleotides are TGTGCCAGCAGTTTCCCTAGCGGGAGGGGCACAGATACGCAGTATTTT. It specifies CASSFPSGRGTDTQYF.